These 25 T cell receptor beta chains originate from one sample sequenced in a study of OX40 agonist ivuxolimab in advanced cancers. Assay used: immunoSEQ multiplex PCR; TCRdb lists only in-frame clones, some missing. The sample carries around 80,000 clones, about 84% recorded once. The source material was CD4+ or CD8+ T cells sorted from blood, sampled in a trial of the OX40 agonist ivuxolimab. These receptors were obtained from an adult with an advanced solid tumor such as melanoma, head and neck, liver or kidney cancer.

This clone has a single count. V is TRBV7-3 and J is TRBJ1-1; D call uncertain. With 6 bases removed from V and 1 base from J, the gap between germline ends came to 9 bases. The length of the CDR3 is 13 residues. Germline V gives CDR1 SGHTA, CDR2 FQGTGA. CDR3 nucleotide sequence: TGTGCCAGCAGGGGCACCTCGAACACTGAAGCTTTCTTT. Translation: CASRGTSNTEAFF. Combining the CDR3 with reference TRBV7-3 and TRBJ1-1 gives the whole variable domain GAGVSQTPSNKVTEKGKYVELRCDPISGHTALYWYRQSLGQGPEFLIYFQGTGAADDSGLPNDRFFAVRPEGSVSTLKIQRTERGDSAVYLCASRGTSNTEAFFGQGTRLTVV.

J is TRBJ2-1 and V is TRBV7-6; the D gene is possibly TRBD2 (6 bases). The CDR3 is 15 amino acids. Germline CDR1 is SGHVS and CDR2 is FNYEAQ. V was trimmed by 1 base and J by 4 bases, leaving 11 bases between them. The CDR3 protein is CASSLVGSKYNEQFF. The CDR3 DNA reads TGTGCCAGCAGCTTAGTCGGGAGTAAGTACAATGAGCAGTTCTTC.

This clone came up a few times. This chain links TRBV9 with TRBJ2-1; D is perhaps TRBD2 (6 bases). The V end was cut by 3 bases, the J end by 2 bases, with 15 bases between. CDR1 is SGDLS and CDR2 is YYNGEE in the germline V gene. The CDR3 sequence is 16 residues long. CDR3 sequence reads: CASSAPGAVAYNEQFF. CDR3 DNA: TGTGCCAGCAGCGCCCCGGGAGCCGTAGCCTACAATGAGCAGTTCTTC.

V gene TRBV19 combines with J gene TRBJ1-4; D unclear. Trimming cost V 5 bases and J 8 bases, with 12 bases left between them. The CDR3 is made up of 13 amino acids. In germline, CDR1 is LNHDA, CDR2 SQIVND (reference sequence). The CDR3 sequence is CASSAPQKEKLFF. CDR3 nucleotide sequence: TGTGCCAGTAGTGCCCCCCAGAAGGAAAAACTGTTTTTT.

CDR3 loop: CASSSIGRDLDTQYF. The CDR3 coding sequence is TGTGCCAGCAGCTCGATAGGACGGGACTTAGATACGCAGTATTTT. The V call is TRBV7-2, the J call TRBJ2-3, with TRBD2 as a possible D gene (6 bases). Germline V gene data show CDR1 as SGHTA and CDR2 as FQGNSA. V was pared by 4 bases and J by 5 bases, with 16 bases between. The CDR3 is 15 residues long.

The chain joins TRBV12-2 to TRBJ1-3. TRBV12-2 constitutes a pseudogene. The CDR3 consists of 14 residues. CDR3 sequence: CASRLGSSGNTIYF. CDR3 DNA sequence: TGTGCAAGTCGCTTAGGGAGCTCTGGAAACACCATATATTTT.

V is TRBV5-1 and J is TRBJ2-5, with 8 bases fitting TRBD1. With the DNA end fitting TRBJ2-7 better, the J assignment may be wrong. CDR3 length: 14 residues. Germline values: CDR1 SGHRS, CDR2 YFSETQ. The CDR3 region is CASSSGTGGYEQYF. The CDR3 DNA follows: TGCGCCAGCAGCTCCGGGACAGGAGGGTACGAGCAGTACTTC.

This rearrangement joins TRBV2 to TRBJ1-2; D may be TRBD1 (5 bases). V was pared by 5 bases and J by 7 bases, with 14 bases between. Germline V lookup: CDR1 SNHLY, CDR2 FYNNEI. The CDR3 is 13 amino acids. The CDR3 bases are TGTGCCAGCAGTCTCAATGATAGGGGTGGCTACACCTTC. It encodes CASSLNDRGGYTF.

The J gene is TRBJ2-1, the V gene TRBV4-3; D is possibly TRBD1 (6 bases). The length of the CDR3 is 13 residues. The ends were cut back, 0 bases at V and 13 bases at J, with 13 bases in the middle. In germline, CDR1 is LGHNA, CDR2 YSLEER. The chain's CDR3 is CASSQDRGTQQFF. As DNA, the CDR3 is TGCGCCAGCAGCCAAGACAGGGGTACTCAACAGTTCTTC.

This clone has just one count. The chain uses TRBV28 and TRBJ1-2; no definite D call. The germline gives CDR1 MDHEN, CDR2 SYDVKM. The CDR3 contains 13 residues. V gave up 10 bases and J gave up 1 base, with 13 bases separating them. CDR3 sequence reads: CANSDGSNYGYTF. In nucleotides, the CDR3 is TGTGCCAATTCGGACGGTAGTAACTATGGCTACACCTTC.

CDR3: CASSLAFSSTDTQYF. The DNA of the CDR3 is TGCGCCAGCAGCTTGGCCTTTAGTAGCACAGATACGCAGTATTTT. This chain joins TRBV5-1 and TRBJ2-3; D is undetermined. This CDR3 is 15 amino acids long. Germline V gene lookup returns CDR1 SGHRS and CDR2 YFSETQ. V was clipped by 0 bases and J by 0 bases, with 8 bases between them.

This rearrangement joins TRBV7-2 to TRBJ1-3, with D possibly matching TRBD1 (5 bases). The V gene's germline CDR1 is SGHTA and CDR2 FQGNSA. This CDR3 is built from 14 residues. Trimming stripped 5 bases from V and 4 bases from J, with 12 bases between. This chain's CDR3 is CASSRPGSGNTIYF. CDR3 sequence (DNA): TGTGCCAGCAGCAGGCCAGGGTCCGGAAACACCATATATTTT.

The chain recombines TRBV6-6 with TRBJ1-3; unclear D gene. CDR1 and CDR2 from the germline V gene are MNHNY and SVGAGI (reference sequence). Deletions cut 2 bases from V and 1 base from J, with 9 bases between. The CDR3 loop spans 15 amino acids. As DNA, the CDR3 is TGTGCCAGCAGTTACGCCACTACTTCTGGAAACACCATATATTTT. Its protein product is CASSYATTSGNTIYF.

The gene calls are TRBV2 and TRBJ1-4, with D perhaps TRBD1 (6 bases). Per germline, CDR1 SNHLY and CDR2 FYNNEI. V shed 3 bases and J shed 8 bases, with 16 bases lying between them. This CDR3 contains 15 residues. This CDR3 reads CASSESRQAGEKLFF. The CDR3 DNA follows: TGTGCCAGCAGTGAGTCGAGACAGGCGGGCGAAAAACTGTTTTTT.

The CDR3 DNA sequence: TGTGCCAGCAGTCCAGACAGGGATCAGCCCCAGCATTTT. Residues: CASSPDRDQPQHF. The chain couples TRBV28 to TRBJ1-5; 7 nucleotides align to TRBD1. Germline V gene sequence: CDR1 MDHEN, CDR2 SYDVKM. After removal of 5 bases from V and 5 bases from J, the junction contained 3 bases not matched to a gene. The CDR3 is 13 residues long.

This chain uses TRBV28 with TRBJ1-4, with 9 nucleotides matching TRBD1. The CDR3 is 14 residues long. Trimming took 8 bases from V and 7 from J; bases not matched to a gene: 8. Germline lookup yields CDR1 MDHEN and CDR2 SYDVKM. The CDR3 protein is CASGGQGTGEKLFF. CDR3 sequence (DNA): TGTGCCAGCGGGGGACAGGGAACGGGTGAAAAACTGTTTTTT.

This rearrangement joins TRBV5-1 to TRBJ1-1; 7 positions agree with TRBD1. This CDR3 spans 16 amino acids. Germline values: CDR1 SGHRS, CDR2 YFSETQ. J gave up 2 bases and V 0 bases, and 7 bases lay outside the gene matches. The CDR3 bases are TGCGCCAGCAGCTTGGAGACAGGGTACGGAAACACTGAAGCTTTCTTT. Translation: CASSLETGYGNTEAFF.

In DNA, the CDR3 is TGTGCCAGCAGCTTGGCCATCGGGAGGTCTGAGACCCAGTACTTC. Protein: CASSLAIGRSETQYF. The rearrangement joins TRBV5-4 to TRBJ2-5; the match to TRBD2 covers 7 bases. Germline CDR1 SGHNT, CDR2 YYREEE (reference sequence). The CDR3 is 15 residues long. The junction had 7 bases not matched to a gene; V was cut back by 0 bases and J by 5 bases.

The chain couples TRBV7-9 to TRBJ1-1; perhaps TRBD1 as D (5 bases). The CDR3 length is 11 residues. With 5 bases removed from V and 8 bases from J, the gap between germline ends came to 9 bases. Germline CDR1 reads SEHNR; CDR2 reads FQNEAQ (reference sequence). CDR3 coding DNA: TGTGCCAGCAGCCGAGACAGAGAAGCTTTCTTT. Its translation: CASSRDREAFF.

This chain uses TRBV6-1 with TRBJ2-1; D might be TRBD2 (5 bases). Trimming stripped 7 bases from V and 7 bases from J, with 8 bases between. Germline V gene sequence: CDR1 MNHNS, CDR2 SASEGT. CDR3 length equals 11 residues. CDR3 nucleotide sequence: TGTGCCAGCACGGAGGAGAATGAGCAGTTCTTC. As protein: CASTEENEQFF.

The chain recombines TRBV28 with TRBJ2-7; the match to TRBD1 covers 7 bases. The junction had 7 bases not matched to a gene; V was cut back by 11 bases and J by 0 bases. CDR3 length: 13 amino acids. Looked up from germline, CDR1 is MDHEN and CDR2 is SYDVKM. CDR3 coding DNA: TGTGCCTCGTCACAGGGGATCTCCTACGAGCAGTACTTC. It is translated as CASSQGISYEQYF.

The chain uses TRBV2 and TRBJ1-6, with a tentative D call TRBD1 (5 bases). V was trimmed by 8 bases and J by 10 bases, leaving 18 bases between them. The germline V gene encodes CDR1 SNHLY and CDR2 FYNNEI. The CDR3 has 14 residues. CDR3 DNA sequence: TGTGCCAGCCTGTTTCAGGGAAGGGAATCACCCCTCCACTTT. The encoded protein is CASLFQGRESPLHF.

The chain is built from TRBV7-9 and TRBJ2-5, with D uncertain. The V gene's germline CDR1 is SEHNR and CDR2 FQNEAQ (reference sequence). Trimming took off 2 bases at V and 7 bases at J, with 11 bases between the two ends. The CDR3 has 13 residues. The CDR3 DNA reads as TGTGCCAGCAGCTTATGGGTGGCTGGGACCCAGTACTTC. It translates to CASSLWVAGTQYF.

This clone was counted once. This sequence joins TRBV4-1 and TRBJ2-4; D may be TRBD1 or TRBD2 (6 bases each). Germline CDR1 MGHRA, CDR2 YSYEKL. This CDR3 comprises 17 residues. Trimming removed 1 base at V and 1 base at J, with 14 bases between. The CDR3 here is CASSQGLGGLAKNIQYF. DNA for the CDR3: TGCGCCAGCAGCCAAGGATTGGGGGGCCTCGCCAAAAACATTCAGTACTTC.

V usage is TRBV12-2 and J usage is TRBJ1-2. TRBV12-2 is described as a pseudogene. The CDR3 totals 16 residues. Here the CDR3 reads CASRPAPGRSMRGYTF. The CDR3 DNA follows: TGTGCAAGTCGCCCGGCCCCGGGACGAAGTATGAGAGGCTACACCTTC.